The 4 T cell receptor beta chains below come from one sample, sequenced in a study of T cells after yellow fever vaccination. Each CDR3 protein is one row after TCRdb ran MiXCR on the 5' RACE reads. There are some 500,000 distinct CDR3 sequences in the sample; roughly 14% occur only once, and more than 12% lies in the top ten. Material: PBMCs, obtained on the day of the yellow fever booster vaccination. The receptors stem from a man aged 25-45 years who received the YFV17D yellow fever vaccine.

The rearrangement uses TRBV6-1 and TRBJ2-3; D is undetermined. The CDR3 has 14 residues. V gave up 6 bases and J gave up 6 bases, with 16 bases separating them. The germline V gene has CDR1 MNHNS and CDR2 SASEGT. As DNA, the CDR3 is TGTGCCAGCAGGTCGCCGGGCAGCCAGGATACGCAGTATTTT. This gives the protein CASRSPGSQDTQYF.

This clonotype has more than one count but fewer than ten. The germline gene is not matched at one end of the junction; a read error may be the cause. V and J are TRBV23-1 and TRBJ2-1; 9 bases map to TRBD2. TRBV23-1 is given ORF status, its function remaining uncertain. This CDR3 has 14 residues. The CDR3 bases are TGTTGGGCCCGACTAGCGGCGTATTACAATGAGCAGTTCTTC. Translated, it gives CWARLAAYYNEQFF.

The gene calls are TRBV27 and TRBJ2-5; D call uncertain. The V end lost 6 bases, the J end lost 4 bases, and 15 bases lay between the germline ends. The CDR3 length is 14 residues. Germline V gene sequence: CDR1 MNHEY, CDR2 SMNVEV (reference sequence). As DNA, the CDR3 is TGTGCCAGCAGCCTTGTATCGCGATCAGAGACCCAGTACTTC. As protein: CASSLVSRSETQYF.

This clonotype was seen at least ten times. This chain links TRBV5-5 with TRBJ2-2; unclear D gene. V was shortened by 2 bases and J by 6 bases, with 8 bases between the two germline ends. CDR1 and CDR2 (germline): SGHKS, YYEKEE (reference sequence). The CDR3 has 13 residues. In nucleotides, the CDR3 is TGTGCCAGCAGCTTTCAAGTGTCCGGGGAGCTGTTTTTT. Amino acids: CASSFQVSGELFF.